This T cell receptor (beta chain) stems from a study of shared T cell receptors in the human thymus. CDR3 length equals 14 residues. With 3 bases removed from V and 5 bases from J, the gap between germline ends came to 15 bases. Germline CDR1 SGHRS, CDR2 YFSETQ. Clones were sequenced by immunoSEQ multiplex PCR, and TCRdb holds only the in-frame ones, with some missing. Of 720,000 or so clones in the sample, over 75% are singletons; the top ten hold roughly 0.01%. These data were also filed under a second study, of human thymus T cells. That investigation notes: All donors were healthy Finnish infants who were undergoing corrective surgery to treat congenital heart defects. In corrective heart surgery, resections were taken, and these provided the thymus tissue. Use of V and J genes seemed skewed within the thymic and blood repertoires. What related research reported was that thymic repertoires overlapped highly among unrelated individuals.

This receptor was taken from a girl less than two years old with a congenital heart defect. Sequenced input: thymocytes. This sequence joins TRBV5-1 and TRBJ2-7; no clear D gene. The chain's CDR3 is CASSYRYTEHEQYF. The CDR3 DNA is TGCGCCAGCAGCTACAGATACACCGAGCACGAGCAGTACTTC.